These 32 T cell receptor beta chains came from one sample sequenced in a study of CD8 T cells in ankylosing spondylitis. TCRdb fed the 5' RACE reads into MiXCR, producing one record per CDR3 protein. The data show hundreds of thousands of distinct CDR3 sequences, with 20% to 25% seen just once and 3.5% to 4.5% held by the top ten. The specimen sequenced was blood, either unsorted or a sorted T cell fraction (not recorded which). These receptors all come from a female donor with ankylosing spondylitis or in good health (not recorded which).

This clonotype came up a few times. The chain recombines TRBV6-2 or TRBV6-3 with TRBJ2-3; D gene uncertain. Trimming removed 0 bases from V and 7 bases from J, with 26 bases in between. The CDR3 length is 19 residues. The V gene's germline CDR1 is MNHEY and CDR2 SVGEGT. The CDR3 loop reads CASSYSELPIPLYTYTQYF. The CDR3 nucleotides read TGTGCCAGCAGTTACTCGGAGCTACCGATTCCCTTGTACACTTATACGCAGTATTTT.

V gene TRBV28 combines with J gene TRBJ2-7; 7 bases fit TRBD1. The CDR3 consists of 13 residues. Looked up from germline, CDR1 is MDHEN and CDR2 is SYDVKM. V shed 7 bases, J shed 3 bases, and the junction held 6 bases outside the gene matches. The CDR3 is CASTPGTVYEQYF. CDR3 bases: TGTGCCAGCACCCCCGGGACAGTCTACGAGCAGTACTTC. Looking up the rest from reference TRBV28 and TRBJ2-7 gives the full variable domain: DVKVTQSSRYLVKRTGEKVFLECVQDMDHENMFWYRQDPGLGLRLIYFSYDVKMKEKGDIPEGYSVSREKKERFSLILESASTNQTSMYLCASTPGTVYEQYFGPGTRLTVT.

In its sample, this clonotype was seen a few times. The CDR3, as DNA: TGTGCCAGCAGCTTTGTGTGGACAGGGGCCTACGAGCAGTACTTC. It codes for CASSFVWTGAYEQYF. The chain combines TRBV12-1 with TRBJ2-7; the DNA was not used to check the table's D call, TRBD1. TRBV12-1 is a listed pseudogene. The CDR3 runs to 15 residues.

Only a few counts were recorded for this clonotype. The chain combines TRBV6-1 with TRBJ2-3; 7 nucleotides match TRBD2. From germline, CDR1 is MNHNS and CDR2 SASEGT. The V gene end was trimmed by 6 bases and the J gene end by 0 bases; junction bases not matched to a gene: 3. The CDR3 loop spans 14 amino acids. The CDR3 here is CASRSLASTDTQYF. CDR3 DNA sequence: TGTGCCAGCAGATCACTAGCGAGCACAGATACGCAGTATTTT.

There are a few counts of this clonotype. This chain joins TRBV28 and TRBJ1-2; D might be TRBD1 (5 bases). Looked up from germline, CDR1 is MDHEN and CDR2 is SYDVKM. Trimming shortened V by 4 bases and J by 1 base, and 13 bases separated the two germline ends. This CDR3 has 15 residues. For the CDR3, the DNA is TGTGCCAGCAGTTCGCCCCCTGACAGTAACTATGGCTACACCTTC. Its translation: CASSSPPDSNYGYTF.

A remark on this clonotype: The junction departs from germline at one end; a sequencing error may be responsible. The chain combines TRBV5-6 with TRBJ2-1; either TRBD1 or TRBD2 may supply D (6 bases each). The CDR3 extends over 13 amino acids. Looked up from germline, CDR1 is SGHDT and CDR2 is YYEEEE. This CDR3 is CASSPAGGWMWRF. The CDR3 nucleotides read TGTGCCAGCAGCCCGGCCGGGGGCTGGATGTGGAGGTTC.

J is TRBJ2-1 and V is TRBV20-1; 9 bases map to TRBD2. Trimming at V came to 3 bases and at J to 4 bases, leaving 4 bases not matched to a gene. Germline-derived CDR1 and CDR2 are DFQATT and SNEGSKA (reference sequence). The CDR3 has 14 residues. This chain's CDR3 is CSASGAGGYNEQFF. The CDR3 bases are TGCAGTGCTAGTGGAGCGGGAGGTTACAATGAGCAGTTCTTC.

In this sample, this clonotype turned up a few times. J is TRBJ2-1 and V is TRBV7-2; 14 positions match TRBD2. The CDR3 contains 15 residues. CDR1 and CDR2 (germline): SGHTA, FQGNSA. V shed 4 bases and J 8 bases; nucleotides not matched to a gene: 4. Here the CDR3 reads CASSSGLAGADEQFF. The CDR3 DNA reads as TGTGCCAGCAGCTCGGGACTAGCGGGAGCGGATGAGCAGTTCTTC.

J is TRBJ2-3 and V is TRBV3-1; D is uncertain. V lost 0 bases and J 1 base, leaving 8 bases between the germline ends. The CDR3 length is 15 residues. Germline lookup yields CDR1 LGHDT and CDR2 YNNKEL (reference sequence). CDR3 amino acids: CASSQDHAGTDTQYF. The CDR3 DNA sequence: TGTGCCAGCAGCCAAGATCATGCTGGCACAGATACGCAGTATTTT.

The rearrangement uses TRBV27 and TRBJ2-1; perhaps D is TRBD1 or TRBD2 (5 bases each). Germline CDR1 is MNHEY and CDR2 is SMNVEV (reference sequence). This CDR3 contains 14 residues. The ends were cut back, 4 bases at V and 10 bases at J, with 17 bases in the middle. This CDR3 is CASSSVGRNMEQFF. CDR3 nucleotides: TGTGCCAGCAGTTCGGTGGGACGGAACATGGAGCAGTTCTTC.

The chain links TRBV7-2 to TRBJ2-5; D ambiguous. From germline, CDR1 is SGHTA and CDR2 FQGNSA. This CDR3 region has 14 residues. V lost 8 bases and J lost 4, with 17 bases in between. The CDR3 loop is CASAPFRVGETQYF. The CDR3 nucleotides are TGTGCCAGCGCCCCTTTTAGGGTAGGAGAGACCCAGTACTTC.

The CDR3 bases are TGCAGCGTTGATTCATGGACTAGCGGTGCCTACGAGCAGTACTTC. It translates to CSVDSWTSGAYEQYF. The chain couples TRBV29-1 to TRBJ2-7, with 10 bases fitting TRBD2. The germline V gene has CDR1 SQVTM and CDR2 ANQGSEA. V dropped 3 bases and J dropped 2; count of bases not matched to a gene: 7. CDR3 length: 15 amino acids.

V is TRBV10-3 and J is TRBJ2-1; TRBD1 agrees at 10 bases. Trimming at V came to 9 bases and at J to 14 bases, leaving 13 bases not matched to a gene. This CDR3 is 13 amino acids long. Germline assignment: CDR1 ENHRY and CDR2 SYGVKD. CDR3 sequence: CAMGQGQTGGKFF. The CDR3 nucleotides read TGTGCCATGGGACAGGGGCAGACGGGAGGCAAGTTCTTC.

This clonotype was observed a handful of times. The chain employs TRBV4-3 and TRBJ2-1; 13 positions agree with TRBD2. The ends lost 4 bases at V and 5 bases at J; junction bases unmatched: 8. The CDR3 spans 17 residues. The germline gives CDR1 LGHNA, CDR2 YSLEER. CDR3 loop: CASSPQGLAGDHNEQFF. CDR3 in DNA: TGCGCCAGCAGCCCACAAGGACTAGCGGGAGACCACAATGAGCAGTTCTTC.

This clonotype was observed at least ten times. The V gene is TRBV20-1, the J gene TRBJ2-1; maybe TRBD1 (6 bases). The V end lost 0 bases, the J end lost 10 bases, and 7 bases lay between the germline ends. The germline gives CDR1 DFQATT, CDR2 SNEGSKA (reference sequence). The CDR3 runs to 11 residues. Written as DNA, the CDR3 is TGCAGTGCTAGAGATAGGGGGGAGCAGTTCTTC. Residues: CSARDRGEQFF.

This clonotype was counted a few times. This chain connects TRBV20-1 to TRBJ2-5, with 10 bases lining up with TRBD2. V dropped 7 bases and J dropped 5; count of bases not matched to a gene: 16. Per the germline V gene, CDR1 is DFQATT and CDR2 is SNEGSKA (reference sequence). This CDR3 region has 16 residues. The CDR3 DNA reads as TGCAGTGGTCAGCCCACTAGCGGGAACGTAGTGGAGACCCAGTACTTC. Translating it yields CSGQPTSGNVVETQYF.

This clonotype appeared a few times. The rearrangement links TRBV20-1 to TRBJ1-5; D may be TRBD1 (6 bases). V was shortened by 6 bases and J by 4 bases, with 10 bases between the two germline ends. Germline values: CDR1 DFQATT, CDR2 SNEGSKA (reference sequence). The CDR3 is 12 residues long. As DNA, the CDR3 is TGCAGTGCCGACAGGCCAAATCAGCCCCAGCATTTT. Translating gives CSADRPNQPQHF.

This clonotype was found many times. This chain links TRBV7-9 with TRBJ2-1; 11 nucleotides align to TRBD2. Germline trimming cut 0 bases from V and 7 bases from J; bases unmatched to any gene: 2. Germline loops: CDR1 SEHNR, CDR2 FQNEAQ (reference sequence). The CDR3 contains 15 residues. The CDR3 is CASSLALAGGNEQFF. The CDR3 bases are TGTGCCAGCAGCTTAGCCCTAGCGGGAGGTAATGAGCAGTTCTTC.

At least ten counts were recorded for this clonotype. The chain carries TRBV20-1 and TRBJ2-5, with TRBD2 matching 9 bases. This CDR3 region has 16 residues. V shed 0 bases, J shed 4 bases, and the junction held 9 bases outside the gene matches. Germline CDR1 and CDR2: DFQATT and SNEGSKA (reference sequence). CDR3 nucleotides: TGCAGTGCTAGAGAGAGAGGTAGCGGGAGACTAGAGACCCAGTACTTC. Its protein is CSARERGSGRLETQYF.

The chain combines TRBV12-3 or TRBV12-4 with TRBJ2-7; D is perhaps TRBD1 or TRBD2 (5 bases each). The CDR3 contains 15 residues. V dropped 0 bases and J dropped 6 bases, with 15 bases sitting between them. Here the CDR3 DNA reads TGTGCCAGCAGTTTAGCGGGGGTCCGAAAGAGCGAGCAGTACTTC. Protein sequence: CASSLAGVRKSEQYF.

This clonotype was observed a few times. The rearrangement uses TRBV29-1 and TRBJ2-2; 11 bases match TRBD1. CDR3 length: 15 residues. The V gene's germline CDR1 is SQVTM and CDR2 ANQGSEA. V trimming: 7 bases; J trimming: 4 bases; junction bases outside the gene matches: 8. CDR3 in amino acids: CSARTGGAGTGELFF. For the CDR3, the DNA is TGCAGCGCTAGGACAGGGGGCGCGGGCACCGGGGAGCTGTTTTTT.

V and J are TRBV5-1 and TRBJ2-1; TRBD2 agrees at 11 bases. CDR3 size: 14 residues. Germline V gene lookup returns CDR1 SGHRS and CDR2 YFSETQ. V was pared by 4 bases and J by 7 bases, with 4 bases of the junction left unmatched. The CDR3 nucleotides are TGCGCCAGCAGCGCTAGCGGGAGGTTTAATGAGCAGTTCTTC. This sequence encodes CASSASGRFNEQFF.

In its sample, this clonotype was seen many times. The chain carries TRBV9 and TRBJ2-3; tentatively, D is TRBD2 (5 bases). Germline CDR1 and CDR2: SGDLS and YYNGEE. The CDR3 is 14 residues long. Trimming pared 1 base from V and 0 bases from J, leaving 6 bases between. DNA for the CDR3: TGTGCCAGCAGCGTAACGGGAAGCACAGATACGCAGTATTTT. Protein product: CASSVTGSTDTQYF.

This clonotype has just a few counts. At one end, the junction sequence differs from germline, possibly due to a read error. The V and J genes are TRBV28 and TRBJ2-6; 7 bases align to TRBD1. The CDR3 is made up of 14 amino acids. The germline gives CDR1 MDHEN, CDR2 SYDVKM. CDR3 bases: TGTGCCAGCAGTACCTCCGGGACAGCCACCGTCCTGACTTTC. Translation: CASSTSGTATVLTF.

This chain joins TRBV7-9 and TRBJ2-1; 7 bases are a match to TRBD2. J gave up 2 bases and V 4 bases, and 5 bases lay outside the gene matches. Germline lookup yields CDR1 SEHNR and CDR2 FQNEAQ (reference sequence). This CDR3 comprises 15 residues. This CDR3 reads CASSSGRRPYNEQFF. DNA of the CDR3: TGTGCCAGCAGCTCCGGGAGGCGCCCCTACAATGAGCAGTTCTTC.

The rearrangement joins TRBV3-1 to TRBJ2-1; D remains ambiguous. The germline gives CDR1 LGHDT, CDR2 YNNKEL (reference sequence). Trimming removed 1 base from V and 6 bases from J, with 7 bases in between. The length of the CDR3 is 13 residues. CDR3 protein: CASSQVRTNEQFF. The CDR3 region has the DNA TGTGCCAGCAGCCAAGTCAGAACCAATGAGCAGTTCTTC.

There are a few counts of this clonotype. The V and J genes are TRBV15 and TRBJ1-5; 8 nucleotides align to TRBD1. V was clipped by 5 bases and J by 7 bases; unmatched bases: 7. Germline CDR1 is LNHNV and CDR2 is YYDKDF (reference sequence). This CDR3 is 14 amino acids long. The DNA for the CDR3 is TGTGCCACCAGCCGGACAGGGAGAGGCCAGCCCCAGCATTTT. Translated, it gives CATSRTGRGQPQHF.

The rearrangement joins TRBV10-1 to TRBJ2-3; a weak D match, TRBD2 (6 bases). CDR1 WNHNN and CDR2 SYGVQD come from the germline V gene (reference sequence). The CDR3 is 13 amino acids. V dropped 7 bases and J dropped 6 bases, with 14 bases sitting between them. CDR3 DNA sequence: TGCGCCAGCAACCGGGAGCGGTCTGATACGCAGTATTTT. It yields the protein CASNRERSDTQYF.

The CDR3 loop is CASRSDRTTNEKLFF. CDR3 nucleotides: TGTGCCAGCAGGTCGGACAGGACAACTAATGAAAAACTGTTTTTT. The chain carries TRBV5-5 and TRBJ1-4; TRBD1 matches at 7 bases. Germline V CDR1 and CDR2: SGHKS, YYEKEE (reference sequence). The V gene end was trimmed by 5 bases and the J gene end by 0 bases; junction bases not matched to a gene: 4. This CDR3 contains 15 residues.

This clonotype was seen only a few times. J is TRBJ1-1 and V is TRBV29-1, with a tentative D call TRBD1 (5 bases). Trimming shortened V by 6 bases and J by 2 bases, and 10 bases separated the two germline ends. The CDR3 is 12 amino acids. Germline V gene data show CDR1 as SQVTM and CDR2 as ANQGSEA. CDR3: CSVLTANTEAFF. CDR3 in DNA: TGCAGCGTCCTGACAGCAAACACTGAAGCTTTCTTT.

This chain connects TRBV5-1 to TRBJ2-3; D is undetermined. The CDR3 has 13 amino acids. The germline V gene encodes CDR1 SGHRS and CDR2 YFSETQ. V lost 6 bases and J 0 bases, leaving 8 bases between the germline ends. In nucleotides, the CDR3 is TGCGCCAGCACTCGCGGCAGCACAGATACGCAGTATTTT. Residues: CASTRGSTDTQYF.

This clonotype was seen at least ten times. The chain couples TRBV4-3 to TRBJ2-1, with D maybe TRBD2 (6 bases). The CDR3 consists of 17 residues. Germline CDR1 LGHNA, CDR2 YSLEER. The V gene lost 2 bases and the J gene lost 6 bases, with 20 bases spanning the gap. The CDR3 loop is CASSQRIAERWSNEQFF. CDR3 nucleotide sequence: TGCGCCAGCAGCCAACGAATAGCGGAGCGGTGGAGCAATGAGCAGTTCTTC.